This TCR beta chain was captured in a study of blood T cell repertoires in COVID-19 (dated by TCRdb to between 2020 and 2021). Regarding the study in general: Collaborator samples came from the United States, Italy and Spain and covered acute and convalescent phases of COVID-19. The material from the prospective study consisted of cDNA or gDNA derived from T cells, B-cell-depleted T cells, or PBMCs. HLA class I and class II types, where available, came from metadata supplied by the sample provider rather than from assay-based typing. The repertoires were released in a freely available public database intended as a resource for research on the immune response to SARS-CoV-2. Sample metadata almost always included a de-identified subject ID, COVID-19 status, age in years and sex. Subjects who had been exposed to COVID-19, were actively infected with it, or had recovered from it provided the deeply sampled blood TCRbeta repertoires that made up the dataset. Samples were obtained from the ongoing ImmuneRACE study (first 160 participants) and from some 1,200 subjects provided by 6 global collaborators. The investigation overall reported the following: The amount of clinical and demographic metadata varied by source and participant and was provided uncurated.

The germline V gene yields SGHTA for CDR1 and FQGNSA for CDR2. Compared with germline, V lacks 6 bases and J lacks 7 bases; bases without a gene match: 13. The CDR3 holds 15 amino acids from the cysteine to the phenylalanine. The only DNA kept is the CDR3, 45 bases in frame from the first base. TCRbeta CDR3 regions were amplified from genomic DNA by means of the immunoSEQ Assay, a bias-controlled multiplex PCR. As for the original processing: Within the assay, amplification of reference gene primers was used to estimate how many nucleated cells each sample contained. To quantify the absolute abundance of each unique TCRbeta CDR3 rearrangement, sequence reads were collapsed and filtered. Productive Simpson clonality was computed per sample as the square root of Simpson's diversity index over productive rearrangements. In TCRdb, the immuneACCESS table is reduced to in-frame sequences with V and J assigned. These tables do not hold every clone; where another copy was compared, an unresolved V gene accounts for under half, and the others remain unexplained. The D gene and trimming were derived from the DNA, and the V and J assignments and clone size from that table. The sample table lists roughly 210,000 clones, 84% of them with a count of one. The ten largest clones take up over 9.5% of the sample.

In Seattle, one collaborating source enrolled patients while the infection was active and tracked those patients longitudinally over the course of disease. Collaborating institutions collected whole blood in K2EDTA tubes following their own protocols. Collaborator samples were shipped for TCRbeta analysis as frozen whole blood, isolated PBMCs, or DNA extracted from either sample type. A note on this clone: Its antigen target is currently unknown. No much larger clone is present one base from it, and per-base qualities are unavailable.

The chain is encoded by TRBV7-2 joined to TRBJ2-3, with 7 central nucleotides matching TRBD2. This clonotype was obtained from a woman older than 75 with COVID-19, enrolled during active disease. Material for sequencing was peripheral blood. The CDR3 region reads CASSPRGQGGNTQYF. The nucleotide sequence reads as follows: TGTGCCAGCAGTCCGAGGGGCCAGGGAGGGAATACGCAGTATTTT.